The present entry profiles one T cell receptor beta chain with its context. The data are from a study of PD-1 blockade in classical Hodgkin lymphoma. Every single patient, without exception, relapsed after autologous stem cell transplantation, and brentuximab vedotin exposure varied. This table comes from immunoSEQ multiplex PCR, and its TCRdb copy is limited to in-frame clones, with some not included. The sample comprises some 150,000 clones, 78% of which are singletons, and roughly 9.2% rests with the top ten. The sequence was obtained from a human donor with classical Hodgkin lymphoma. Sequencing was performed on peripheral blood mononuclear cells (PBMCs), taken before the second cycle of nivolumab.

CDR3 coding DNA: TGTGCCAGCAGCCTCGGTTGGGCGGGGAATGAGCAGTTCTTC. Protein: CASSLGWAGNEQFF. The rearrangement links TRBV6-4 to TRBJ2-1, with D perhaps matching TRBD2 (6 bases). This CDR3 spans 14 amino acids. CDR1 is MRHNA, CDR2 SNTAGT, per germline. The V end lost 6 bases, the J end lost 7 bases, and 16 bases lay between the germline ends.